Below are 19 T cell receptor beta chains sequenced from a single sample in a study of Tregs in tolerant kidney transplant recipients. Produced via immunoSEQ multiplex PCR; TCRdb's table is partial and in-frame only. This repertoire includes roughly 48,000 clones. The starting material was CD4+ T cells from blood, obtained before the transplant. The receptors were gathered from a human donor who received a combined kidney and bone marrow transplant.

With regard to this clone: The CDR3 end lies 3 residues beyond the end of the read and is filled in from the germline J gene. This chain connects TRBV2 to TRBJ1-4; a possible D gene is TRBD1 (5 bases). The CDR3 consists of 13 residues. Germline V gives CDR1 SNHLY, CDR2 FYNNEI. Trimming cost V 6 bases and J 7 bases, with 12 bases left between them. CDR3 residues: CASRGLTGEKLFF. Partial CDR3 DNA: TGTGCCAGCAGGGGACTCACAGGTGAAAAA.

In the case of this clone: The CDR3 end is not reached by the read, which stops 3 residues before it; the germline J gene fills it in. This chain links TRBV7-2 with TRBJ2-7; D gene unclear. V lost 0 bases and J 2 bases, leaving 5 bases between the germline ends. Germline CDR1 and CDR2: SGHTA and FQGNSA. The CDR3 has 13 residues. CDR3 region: CASSLARTYEQYF. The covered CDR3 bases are TGTGCCAGCAGCTTAGCGCGAACCTACGAG. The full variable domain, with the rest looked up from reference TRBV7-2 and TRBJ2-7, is GAGVSQSPSNKVTEKGKDVELRCDPISGHTALYWYRQSLGQGLEFLIYFQGNSAPDKSGLPSDRFSAERTGGSVSTLTIQRTQQEDSAVYLCASSLARTYEQYFGPGTRLTVT.

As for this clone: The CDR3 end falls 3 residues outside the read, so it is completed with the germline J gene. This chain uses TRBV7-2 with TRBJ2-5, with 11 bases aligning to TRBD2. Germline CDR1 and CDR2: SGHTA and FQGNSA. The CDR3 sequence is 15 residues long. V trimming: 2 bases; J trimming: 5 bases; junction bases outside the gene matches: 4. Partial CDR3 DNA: TGTGCCAGCAGCTTATTAGCGGGAGGGCGGGAGACC. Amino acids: CASSLLAGGRET. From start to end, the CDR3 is CASSLLAGGRETQYF.

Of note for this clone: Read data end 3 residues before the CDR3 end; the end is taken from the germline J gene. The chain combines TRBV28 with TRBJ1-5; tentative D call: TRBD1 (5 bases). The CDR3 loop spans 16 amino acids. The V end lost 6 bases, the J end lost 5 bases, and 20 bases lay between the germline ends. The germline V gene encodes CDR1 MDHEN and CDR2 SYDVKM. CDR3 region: CASSSSGGKRYQPQHF. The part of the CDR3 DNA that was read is TGTGCCAGCAGCTCCTCGGGGGGGAAGAGGTATCAGCCC.

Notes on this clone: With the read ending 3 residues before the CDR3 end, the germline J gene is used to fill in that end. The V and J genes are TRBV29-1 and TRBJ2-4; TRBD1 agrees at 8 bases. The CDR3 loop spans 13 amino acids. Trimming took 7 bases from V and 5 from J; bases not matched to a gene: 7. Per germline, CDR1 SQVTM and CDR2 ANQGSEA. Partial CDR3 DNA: TGCAGCGGAGGGGGGACAGGACAAAACATT. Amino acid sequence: CSGGGTGQNI. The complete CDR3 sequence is CSGGGTGQNIQYF.

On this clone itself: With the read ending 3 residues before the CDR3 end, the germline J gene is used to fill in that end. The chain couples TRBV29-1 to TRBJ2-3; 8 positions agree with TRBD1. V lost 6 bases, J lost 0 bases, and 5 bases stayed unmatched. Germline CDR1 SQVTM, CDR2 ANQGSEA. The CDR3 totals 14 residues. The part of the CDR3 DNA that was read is TGCAGCGTCCCCAGGGGGCTCAGCACAGATACG. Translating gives CSVPRGLSTDT. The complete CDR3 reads CSVPRGLSTDTQYF.

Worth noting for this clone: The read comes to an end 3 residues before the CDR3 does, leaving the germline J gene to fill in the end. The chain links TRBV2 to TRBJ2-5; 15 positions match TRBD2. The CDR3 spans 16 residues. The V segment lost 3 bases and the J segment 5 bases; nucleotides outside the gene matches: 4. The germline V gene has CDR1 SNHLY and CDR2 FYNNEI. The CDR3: CASSDGLAGGGETQYF. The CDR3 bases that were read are TGTGCCAGCAGTGACGGACTAGCGGGAGGGGGGGAGACC. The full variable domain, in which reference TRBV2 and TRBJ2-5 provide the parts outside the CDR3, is EPEVTQTPSHQVTQMGQEVILRCVPISNHLYFYWYRQILGQKVEFLVSFYNNEISEKSEIFDDQFSVERPDGSNFTLKIRSTKLEDSAMYFCASSDGLAGGGETQYFGPGTRLLVL.

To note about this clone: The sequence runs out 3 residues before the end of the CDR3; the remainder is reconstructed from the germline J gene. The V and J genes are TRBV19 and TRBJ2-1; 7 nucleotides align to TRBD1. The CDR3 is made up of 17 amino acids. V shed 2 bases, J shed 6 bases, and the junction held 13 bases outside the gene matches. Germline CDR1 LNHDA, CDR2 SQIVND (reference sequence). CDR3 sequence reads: CASSIQPRPGQPNEQFF. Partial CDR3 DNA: TGTGCCAGTAGTATACAACCTCGTCCGGGACAGCCCAATGAG.

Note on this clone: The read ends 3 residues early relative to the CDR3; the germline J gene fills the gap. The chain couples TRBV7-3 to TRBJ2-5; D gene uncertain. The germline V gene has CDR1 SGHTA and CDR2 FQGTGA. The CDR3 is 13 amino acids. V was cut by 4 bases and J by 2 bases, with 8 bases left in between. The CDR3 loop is CASSSTPQETQYF. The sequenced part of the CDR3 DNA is TGTGCCAGCAGCTCGACTCCTCAAGAGACC.

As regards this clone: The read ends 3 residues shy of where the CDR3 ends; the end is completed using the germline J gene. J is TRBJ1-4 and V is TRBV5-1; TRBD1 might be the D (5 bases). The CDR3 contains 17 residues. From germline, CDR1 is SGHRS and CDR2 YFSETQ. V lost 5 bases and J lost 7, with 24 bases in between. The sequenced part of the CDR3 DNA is TGCGCCAGCAGTATCGTGGGGCCGACACAGCAAGTTGAAAAA. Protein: CASSIVGPTQQVEK. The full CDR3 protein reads CASSIVGPTQQVEKLFF.

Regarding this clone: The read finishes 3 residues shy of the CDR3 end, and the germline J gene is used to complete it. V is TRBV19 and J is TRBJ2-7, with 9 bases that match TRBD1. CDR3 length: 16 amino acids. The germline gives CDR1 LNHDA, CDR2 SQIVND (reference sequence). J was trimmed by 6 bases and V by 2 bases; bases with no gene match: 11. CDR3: CASSIRGGQGWTEQYF. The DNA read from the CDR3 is TGTGCCAGTAGTATAAGGGGGGGACAGGGTTGGACCGAG.

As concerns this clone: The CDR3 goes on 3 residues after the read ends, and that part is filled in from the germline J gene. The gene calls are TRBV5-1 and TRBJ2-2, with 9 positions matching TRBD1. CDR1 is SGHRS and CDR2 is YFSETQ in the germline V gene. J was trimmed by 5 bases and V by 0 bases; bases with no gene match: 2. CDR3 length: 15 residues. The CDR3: CASSLGDRDTGELFF. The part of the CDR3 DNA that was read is TGCGCCAGCAGCTTGGGGGACAGGGATACCGGGGAG.

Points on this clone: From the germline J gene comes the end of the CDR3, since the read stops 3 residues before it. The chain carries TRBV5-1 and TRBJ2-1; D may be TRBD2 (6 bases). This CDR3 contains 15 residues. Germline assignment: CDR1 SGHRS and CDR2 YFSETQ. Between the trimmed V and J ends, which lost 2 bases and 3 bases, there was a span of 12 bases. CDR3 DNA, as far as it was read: TGCGCCAGCAGCTTCGCGGGACTTAGCTACAATGAG. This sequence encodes CASSFAGLSYNE. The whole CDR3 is CASSFAGLSYNEQFF.

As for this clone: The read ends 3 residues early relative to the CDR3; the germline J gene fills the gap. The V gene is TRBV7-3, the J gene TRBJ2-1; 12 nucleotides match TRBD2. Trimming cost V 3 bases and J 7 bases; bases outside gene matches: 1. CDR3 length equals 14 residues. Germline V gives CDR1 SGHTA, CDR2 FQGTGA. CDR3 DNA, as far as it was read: TGTGCCAGCAGCTTTGGGACTAGCGGGAATGAG. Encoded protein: CASSFGTSGNE. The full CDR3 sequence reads CASSFGTSGNEQFF.

The sequenced part of the CDR3 DNA is TGTGCCAGTAGTATAGGTGGACTAGCGGGAGTAGTAGATGAG. It is translated as CASSIGGLAGVVDE. The whole CDR3 region reads CASSIGGLAGVVDEQFF. This sequence joins TRBV19 and TRBJ2-1; 13 bases align to TRBD2. The CDR3 goes on 3 residues after the read ends, and that part is filled in from the germline J gene. The CDR3 is 17 amino acids. Germline V gene sequence: CDR1 LNHDA, CDR2 SQIVND (reference sequence). V dropped 1 base and J dropped 8; count of bases not matched to a gene: 8.

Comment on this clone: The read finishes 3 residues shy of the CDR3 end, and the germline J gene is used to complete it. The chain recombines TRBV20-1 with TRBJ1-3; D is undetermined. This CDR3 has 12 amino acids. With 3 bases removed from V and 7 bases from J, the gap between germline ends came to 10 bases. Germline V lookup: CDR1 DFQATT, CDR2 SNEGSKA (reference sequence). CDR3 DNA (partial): TGCAGTGCTAGCAACATAGGGAACACC. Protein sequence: CSASNIGNT. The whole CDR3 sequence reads CSASNIGNTIYF.

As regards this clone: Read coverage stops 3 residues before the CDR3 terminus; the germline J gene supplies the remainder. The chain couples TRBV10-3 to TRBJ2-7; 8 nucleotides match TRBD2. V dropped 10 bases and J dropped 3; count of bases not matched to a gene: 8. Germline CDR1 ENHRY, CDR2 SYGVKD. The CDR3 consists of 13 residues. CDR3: CATGSGTSYEQYF. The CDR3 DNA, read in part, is TGTGCCACCGGCTCCGGGACTAGCTACGAG.

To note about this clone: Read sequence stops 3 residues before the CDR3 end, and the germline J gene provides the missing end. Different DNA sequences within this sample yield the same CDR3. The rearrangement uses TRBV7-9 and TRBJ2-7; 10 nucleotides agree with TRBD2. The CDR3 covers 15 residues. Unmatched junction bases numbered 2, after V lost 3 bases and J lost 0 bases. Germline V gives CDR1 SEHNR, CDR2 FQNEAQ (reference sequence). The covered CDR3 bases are TGTGCCAGCAGCTTGGTAGCGGGAGGCTCCTACGAG. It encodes CASSLVAGGSYE. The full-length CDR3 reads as CASSLVAGGSYEQYF.

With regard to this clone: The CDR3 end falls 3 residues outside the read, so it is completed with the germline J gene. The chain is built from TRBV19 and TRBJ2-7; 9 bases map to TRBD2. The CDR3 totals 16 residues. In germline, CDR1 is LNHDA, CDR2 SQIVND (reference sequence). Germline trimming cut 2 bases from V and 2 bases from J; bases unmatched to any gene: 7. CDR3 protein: CASSITTGGRAYEQYF. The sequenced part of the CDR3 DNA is TGTGCCAGTAGTATAACCACTGGCGGGAGGGCCTACGAG.